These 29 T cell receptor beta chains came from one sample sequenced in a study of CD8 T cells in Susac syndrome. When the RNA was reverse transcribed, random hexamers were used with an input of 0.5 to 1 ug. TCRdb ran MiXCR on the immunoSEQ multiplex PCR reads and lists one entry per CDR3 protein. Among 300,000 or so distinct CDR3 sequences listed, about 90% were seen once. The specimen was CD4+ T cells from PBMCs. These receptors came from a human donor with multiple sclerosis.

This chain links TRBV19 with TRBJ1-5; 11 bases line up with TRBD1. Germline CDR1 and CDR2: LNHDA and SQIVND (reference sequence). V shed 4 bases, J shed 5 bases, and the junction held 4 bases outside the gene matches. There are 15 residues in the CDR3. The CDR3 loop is CASSTGQGGYQPQHF. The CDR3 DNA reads TGTGCCAGTAGTACGGGACAGGGGGGGTATCAGCCCCAGCATTTT. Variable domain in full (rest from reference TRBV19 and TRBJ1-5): DGGITQSPKYLFRKEGQNVTLSCEQNLNHDAMYWYRQDPGQGLRLIYYSQIVNDFQKGDIAEGYSVSREKKESFPLTVTSAQKNPTAFYLCASSTGQGGYQPQHFGDGTRLSIL.

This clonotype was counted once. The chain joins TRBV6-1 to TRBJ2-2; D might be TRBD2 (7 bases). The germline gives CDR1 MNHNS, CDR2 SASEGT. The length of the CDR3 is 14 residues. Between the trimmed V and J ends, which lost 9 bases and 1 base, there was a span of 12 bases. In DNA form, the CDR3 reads TGTGCCAGTGAAGGGGGGGGGAACACCGGGGAGCTGTTTTTT. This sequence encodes CASEGGGNTGELFF.

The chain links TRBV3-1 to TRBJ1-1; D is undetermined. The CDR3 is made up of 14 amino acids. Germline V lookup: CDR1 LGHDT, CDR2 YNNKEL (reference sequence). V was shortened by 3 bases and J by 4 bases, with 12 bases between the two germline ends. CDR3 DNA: TGTGCCAGCAGCCAGTTCGCCGCGGGCACTGAAGCTTTCTTT. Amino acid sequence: CASSQFAAGTEAFF.

The CDR3 sequence: CASSPRTASGNTIYF. DNA for the CDR3: TGTGCCAGCTCACCGCGGACAGCCTCTGGAAACACCATATATTTT. V usage is TRBV18 and J usage is TRBJ1-3; maybe TRBD1 (6 bases). CDR1 and CDR2 (germline): KGHSH, LQKENI. Trimming took 3 bases from V and 0 from J, leaving 9 bases between them. The CDR3 is 15 residues long.

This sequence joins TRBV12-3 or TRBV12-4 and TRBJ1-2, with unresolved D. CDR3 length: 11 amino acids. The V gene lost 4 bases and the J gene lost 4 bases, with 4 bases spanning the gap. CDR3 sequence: CASSSFYGYTF. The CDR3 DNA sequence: TGTGCCAGCAGTTCCTTCTATGGCTACACCTTC.

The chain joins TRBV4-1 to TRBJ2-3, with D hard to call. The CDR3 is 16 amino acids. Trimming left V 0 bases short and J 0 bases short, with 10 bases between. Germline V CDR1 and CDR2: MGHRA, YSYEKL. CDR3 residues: CASSQDNRMSTDTQYF. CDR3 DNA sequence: TGCGCCAGCAGCCAAGATAACCGGATGAGCACAGATACGCAGTATTTT.

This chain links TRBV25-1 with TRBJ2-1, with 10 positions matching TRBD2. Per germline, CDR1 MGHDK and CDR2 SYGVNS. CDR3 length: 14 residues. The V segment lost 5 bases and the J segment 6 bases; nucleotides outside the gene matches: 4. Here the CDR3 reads CASSQLAGSNEQFF. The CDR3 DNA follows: TGTGCCAGCAGTCAACTAGCGGGATCCAATGAGCAGTTCTTC.

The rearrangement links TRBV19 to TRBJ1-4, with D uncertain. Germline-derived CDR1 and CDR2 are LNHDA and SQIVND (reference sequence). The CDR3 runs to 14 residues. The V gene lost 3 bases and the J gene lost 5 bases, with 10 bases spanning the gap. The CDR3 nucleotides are TGTGCCAGTAGTATCGGACGGAAGAATGAAAAACTGTTTTTT. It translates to CASSIGRKNEKLFF. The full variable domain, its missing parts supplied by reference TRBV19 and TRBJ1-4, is DGGITQSPKYLFRKEGQNVTLSCEQNLNHDAMYWYRQDPGQGLRLIYYSQIVNDFQKGDIAEGYSVSREKKESFPLTVTSAQKNPTAFYLCASSIGRKNEKLFFGSGTQLSVL.

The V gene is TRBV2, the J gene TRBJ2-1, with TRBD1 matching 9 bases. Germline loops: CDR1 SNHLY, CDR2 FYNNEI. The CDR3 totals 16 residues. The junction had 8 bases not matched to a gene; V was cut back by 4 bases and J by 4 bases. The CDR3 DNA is TGTGCCAGCAGTGGCCGGACAGGGGTCTATTACAATGAGCAGTTCTTC. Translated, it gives CASSGRTGVYYNEQFF.

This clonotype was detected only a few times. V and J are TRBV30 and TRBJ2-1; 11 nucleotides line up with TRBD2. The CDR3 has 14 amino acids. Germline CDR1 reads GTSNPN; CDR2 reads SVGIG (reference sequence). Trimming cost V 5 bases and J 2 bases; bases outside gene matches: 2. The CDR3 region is CAWDSGGAYNEQFF. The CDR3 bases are TGTGCCTGGGATAGCGGGGGGGCCTACAATGAGCAGTTCTTC.

The CDR3 here is CASSGNGLALYNEQFF. Here the CDR3 DNA reads TGTGCCAGCAGCGGAAACGGACTAGCATTATACAATGAGCAGTTCTTC. This chain joins TRBV9 and TRBJ2-1; 8 nucleotides align to TRBD2. From germline, CDR1 is SGDLS and CDR2 YYNGEE. There are 16 residues in the CDR3. The J segment lost 4 bases and the V segment lost 3 bases, leaving 9 bases of the junction unmatched.

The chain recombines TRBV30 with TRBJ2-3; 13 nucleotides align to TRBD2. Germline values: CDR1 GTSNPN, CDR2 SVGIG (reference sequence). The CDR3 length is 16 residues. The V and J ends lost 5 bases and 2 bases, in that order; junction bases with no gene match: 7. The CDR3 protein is CAWGKGLAGITDTQYF. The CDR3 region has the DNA TGTGCCTGGGGCAAGGGACTAGCGGGGATCACAGATACGCAGTATTTT.

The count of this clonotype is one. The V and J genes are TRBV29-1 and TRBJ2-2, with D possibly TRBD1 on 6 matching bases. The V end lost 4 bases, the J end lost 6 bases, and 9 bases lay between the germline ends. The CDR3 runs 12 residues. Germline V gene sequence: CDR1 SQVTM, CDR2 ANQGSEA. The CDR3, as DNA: TGCAGCGTTGGGCAGGGGCCCGGGGAGCTGTTTTTT. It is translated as CSVGQGPGELFF.

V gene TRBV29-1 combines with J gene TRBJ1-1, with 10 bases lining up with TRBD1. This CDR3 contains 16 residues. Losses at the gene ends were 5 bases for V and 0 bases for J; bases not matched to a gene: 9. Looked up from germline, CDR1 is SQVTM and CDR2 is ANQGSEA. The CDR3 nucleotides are TGCAGCGTTTACCTCAGCGGGACAGGGGTGAACACTGAAGCTTTCTTT. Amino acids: CSVYLSGTGVNTEAFF.

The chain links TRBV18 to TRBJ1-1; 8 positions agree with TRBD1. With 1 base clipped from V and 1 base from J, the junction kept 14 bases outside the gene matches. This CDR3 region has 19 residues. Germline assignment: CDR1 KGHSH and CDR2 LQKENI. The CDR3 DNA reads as TGTGCCAGCTCACCACTTTTGACAGGGGCAGGGAAGAGGAACACTGAAGCTTTCTTT. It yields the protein CASSPLLTGAGKRNTEAFF.

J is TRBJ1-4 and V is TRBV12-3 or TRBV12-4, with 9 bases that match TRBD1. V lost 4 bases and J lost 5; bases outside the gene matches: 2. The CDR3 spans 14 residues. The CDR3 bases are TGTGCCAGCAGTTCAGGACAGGGGAATGAAAAACTGTTTTTT. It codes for CASSSGQGNEKLFF.

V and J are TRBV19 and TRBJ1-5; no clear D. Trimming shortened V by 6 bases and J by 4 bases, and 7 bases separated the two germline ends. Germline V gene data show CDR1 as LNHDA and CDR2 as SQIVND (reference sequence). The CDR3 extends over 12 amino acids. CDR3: CASRGINQPQHF. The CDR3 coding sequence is TGTGCCAGTAGGGGGATAAATCAGCCCCAGCATTTT.

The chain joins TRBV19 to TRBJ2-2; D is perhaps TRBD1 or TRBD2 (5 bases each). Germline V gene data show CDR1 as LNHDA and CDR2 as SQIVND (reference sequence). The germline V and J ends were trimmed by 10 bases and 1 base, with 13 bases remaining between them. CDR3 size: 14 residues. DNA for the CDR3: TGTGCCACCCAGGGACGCAAGAACACCGGGGAGCTGTTTTTT. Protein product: CATQGRKNTGELFF.

CDR3 in amino acids: CASSYIGTGGTEAFF. For the CDR3, the DNA is TGCGCCAGCAGCTACATAGGGACAGGGGGCACTGAAGCTTTCTTT. The genes are TRBV5-1 and TRBJ1-1, with 11 positions matching TRBD1. The CDR3 has 15 residues. The ends lost 3 bases at V and 4 bases at J; junction bases unmatched: 5. Germline-derived CDR1 and CDR2 are SGHRS and YFSETQ.

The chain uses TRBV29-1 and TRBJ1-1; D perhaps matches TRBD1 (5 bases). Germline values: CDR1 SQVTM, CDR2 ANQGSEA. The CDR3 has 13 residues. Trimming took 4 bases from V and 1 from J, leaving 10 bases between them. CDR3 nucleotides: TGCAGCGTTGGGGTGACAGCGAACACTGAAGCTTTCTTT. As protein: CSVGVTANTEAFF. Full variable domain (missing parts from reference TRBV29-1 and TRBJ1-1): SAVISQKPSRDICQRGTSLTIQCQVDSQVTMMFWYRQQPGQSLTLIATANQGSEATYESGFVIDKFPISRPNLTFSTLTVSNMSPEDSSIYLCSVGVTANTEAFFGQGTRLTVV.

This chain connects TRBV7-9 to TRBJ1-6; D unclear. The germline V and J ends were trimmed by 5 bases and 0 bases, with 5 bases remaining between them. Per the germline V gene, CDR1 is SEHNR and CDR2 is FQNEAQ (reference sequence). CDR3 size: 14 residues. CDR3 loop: CASSRSSYNSPLHF. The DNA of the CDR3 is TGTGCCAGCAGCCGGAGCTCCTATAATTCACCCCTCCACTTT.

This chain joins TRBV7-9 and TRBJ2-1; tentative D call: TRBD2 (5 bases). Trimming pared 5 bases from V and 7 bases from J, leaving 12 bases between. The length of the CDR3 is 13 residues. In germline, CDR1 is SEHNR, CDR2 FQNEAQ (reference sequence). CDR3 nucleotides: TGTGCCAGCAGCCTGGAGGTAGGAAATGAGCAGTTCTTC. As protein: CASSLEVGNEQFF.

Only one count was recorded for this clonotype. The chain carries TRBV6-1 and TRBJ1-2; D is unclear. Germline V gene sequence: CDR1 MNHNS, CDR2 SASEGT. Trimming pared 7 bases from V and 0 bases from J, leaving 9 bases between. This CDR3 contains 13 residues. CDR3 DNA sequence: TGTGCCAGCAACGACGGATCTAACTATGGCTACACCTTC. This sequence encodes CASNDGSNYGYTF.

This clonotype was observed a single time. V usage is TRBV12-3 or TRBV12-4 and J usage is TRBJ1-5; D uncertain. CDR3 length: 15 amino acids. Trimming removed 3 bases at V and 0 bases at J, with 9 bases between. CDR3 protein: CASSFGFYSNQPQHF. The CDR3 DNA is TGTGCCAGCAGTTTCGGTTTTTATAGCAATCAGCCCCAGCATTTT.

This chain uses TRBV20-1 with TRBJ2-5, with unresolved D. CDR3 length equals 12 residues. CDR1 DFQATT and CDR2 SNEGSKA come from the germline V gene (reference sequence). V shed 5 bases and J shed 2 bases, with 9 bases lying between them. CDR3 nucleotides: TGCAGTGCTCCCACCCGGCAAGAGACCCAGTACTTC. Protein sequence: CSAPTRQETQYF.

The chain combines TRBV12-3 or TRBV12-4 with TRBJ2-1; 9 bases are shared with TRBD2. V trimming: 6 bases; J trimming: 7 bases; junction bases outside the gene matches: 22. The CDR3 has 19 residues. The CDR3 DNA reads TGTGCCAGCAGCCCCGCCTTGCGGAAGCGGGGGGCCAGGGGTAATGAGCAGTTCTTC. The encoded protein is CASSPALRKRGARGNEQFF.

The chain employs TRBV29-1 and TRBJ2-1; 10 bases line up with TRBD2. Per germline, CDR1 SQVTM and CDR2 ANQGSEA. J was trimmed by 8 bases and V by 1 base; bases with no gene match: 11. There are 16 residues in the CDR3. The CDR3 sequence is CSVEGGASGSIDEQFF. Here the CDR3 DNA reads TGCAGCGTTGAAGGGGGGGCTAGCGGGAGTATAGATGAGCAGTTCTTC.

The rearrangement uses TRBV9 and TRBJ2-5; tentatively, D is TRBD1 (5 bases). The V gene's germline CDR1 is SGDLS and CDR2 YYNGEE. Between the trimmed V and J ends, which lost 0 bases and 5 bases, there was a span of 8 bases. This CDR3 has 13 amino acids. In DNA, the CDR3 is TGTGCCAGCAGCGTAGCAGGGAAGGAGACCCAGTACTTC. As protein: CASSVAGKETQYF.

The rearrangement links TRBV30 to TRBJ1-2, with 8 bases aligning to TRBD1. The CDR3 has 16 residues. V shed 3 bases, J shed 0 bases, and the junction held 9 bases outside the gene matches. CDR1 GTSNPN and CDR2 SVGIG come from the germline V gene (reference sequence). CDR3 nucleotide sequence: TGTGCCTGGAGGACAGTCGACAGGGGATCTAACTATGGCTACACCTTC. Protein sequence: CAWRTVDRGSNYGYTF.